The next 32 T cell receptor beta chains were all read from a single sample in a study of blood T cell repertoires in COVID-19. TCRdb's table, derived via immunoSEQ multiplex PCR, lists solely in-frame clones and lacks some. The table has 270,000 or so clones, around 89% seen once. Sequenced: PBMCs or T cells enriched from blood (not recorded which). The receptors come from a woman aged 40-49 years with acute COVID-19.

The chain carries TRBV3-1 (or the pseudogene TRBV3-2) and TRBJ2-5; 10 positions agree with TRBD2. Unmatched junction bases numbered 1, after V lost 4 bases and J lost 2 bases. The CDR3 sequence is 14 residues long. CDR1 is LGHDT and CDR2 is YNNKEL in the germline V gene (reference sequence). The CDR3 loop reads CASSLSGRQETQYF. In DNA form, the CDR3 reads TGTGCCAGCAGCCTTAGCGGGAGGCAAGAGACCCAGTACTTC.

The V gene is TRBV2, the J gene TRBJ2-2; 7 nucleotides line up with TRBD2. This CDR3 contains 15 residues. Germline CDR1 is SNHLY and CDR2 is FYNNEI. J lost 4 bases, V lost 1 base, and 3 bases had no gene match. The CDR3 loop is CASSEGLAATGELFF. The CDR3 coding sequence is TGTGCCAGCAGTGAAGGCCTAGCGGCCACCGGGGAGCTGTTTTTT.

This clone was found once. The V call is TRBV5-4, the J call TRBJ2-5; 7 bases map to TRBD1. The CDR3 sequence is 15 residues long. Per germline, CDR1 SGHNT and CDR2 YYREEE (reference sequence). Unmatched junction bases numbered 9, after V lost 3 bases and J lost 4 bases. The CDR3 loop reads CASSSRQGMLETQYF. Written as DNA, the CDR3 is TGTGCCAGCAGCTCCCGACAGGGAATGTTAGAGACCCAGTACTTC.

The rearrangement uses TRBV7-6 and TRBJ2-3; D might be TRBD1 (6 bases). V lost 3 bases, J lost 2 bases, and 12 bases lay in between. CDR1 is SGHVS, CDR2 FNYEAQ, per germline. This CDR3 is built from 15 residues. The CDR3 nucleotides read TGTGCCAGCAGCTTGGTCCAGGGGTACACAGATACGCAGTATTTT. Its translation is CASSLVQGYTDTQYF.

V usage is TRBV19 and J usage is TRBJ1-2; D remains ambiguous. Germline V gives CDR1 LNHDA, CDR2 SQIVND (reference sequence). Trimming took off 3 bases at V and 6 bases at J, with 11 bases between the two ends. This CDR3 region has 13 residues. CDR3 protein: CASSITDFNGYTF. The CDR3 DNA reads as TGTGCCAGTAGTATTACGGACTTCAATGGCTACACCTTC.

The chain recombines TRBV2 with TRBJ2-5, with 12 bases fitting TRBD1. Per germline, CDR1 SNHLY and CDR2 FYNNEI. J was trimmed by 4 bases and V by 3 bases; bases with no gene match: 3. This CDR3 has 15 residues. The CDR3 DNA sequence: TGTGCCAGCAGTGAGGGACAGGGGGCTCGAGAGACCCAGTACTTC. It specifies CASSEGQGARETQYF.

The chain uses TRBV10-3 and TRBJ2-7, with 9 positions matching TRBD1. The CDR3 extends over 13 amino acids. Germline V gene data show CDR1 as ENHRY and CDR2 as SYGVKD. Losses at the gene ends were 4 bases for V and 6 bases for J; bases not matched to a gene: 4. This CDR3 reads CAISGQTGGEQYV. Written as DNA, the CDR3 is TGTGCCATCAGTGGACAGACAGGGGGCGAGCAGTACGTC.

There are a few counts of this clone. For the CDR3, the DNA is TGTGCGGGACAAGGAAGCAATCAGCCCCAGCATTTT. Protein: CAGQGSNQPQHF. The V call is TRBV28, the J call TRBJ1-5; D is perhaps TRBD1 (6 bases). The germline gives CDR1 MDHEN, CDR2 SYDVKM. CDR3 length: 12 residues. The variable domain in full, with the rest retrieved from reference TRBV28 and TRBJ1-5, is DVKVTQSSRYLVKRTGEKVFLECVQDMDHENMFWYRQDPGLGLRLIYFSYDVKMKEKGDIPEGYSVSREKKERFSLILESASTNQTSMYLCAGQGSNQPQHFGDGTRLSIL.

This clone was seen a handful of times. This chain connects TRBV14 to TRBJ1-1, with 11 positions matching TRBD1. Trimming at V came to 2 bases and at J to 5 bases, leaving 13 bases not matched to a gene. Germline V CDR1 and CDR2: SGHDN, FVKESK. The CDR3 length is 18 residues. The CDR3 reads CASSQLRDRGVRRTEAFF. The CDR3 bases are TGTGCCAGCAGCCAACTGAGGGACAGGGGGGTCAGGAGGACTGAAGCTTTCTTT.

J is TRBJ1-5 and V is TRBV23-1; 9 positions agree with TRBD1. TRBV23-1 is reported as an ORF; its role is uncertain. The CDR3 covers 17 residues. V dropped 2 bases and J dropped 2; count of bases not matched to a gene: 7. The CDR3 nucleotides are TGCGCCAGCAGTCAAACCCCGGGGACAGGGCGCAATCAGCCCCAGCATTTT. It yields the protein CASSQTPGTGRNQPQHF.

The genes are TRBV19 and TRBJ2-2, with D perhaps TRBD1 (7 bases). Germline CDR1 is LNHDA and CDR2 is SQIVND (reference sequence). V gave up 2 bases and J gave up 4 bases, with 14 bases separating them. The CDR3 sequence is 16 residues long. The CDR3 spells CASSIRDREATGELFF. The CDR3 nucleotides are TGTGCCAGTAGTATACGTGACAGGGAGGCCACCGGGGAGCTGTTTTTT.

This chain uses TRBV7-2 with TRBJ1-1; perhaps TRBD1 as D (5 bases). Germline V gene data show CDR1 as SGHTA and CDR2 as FQGNSA. V was cut by 3 bases and J by 7 bases, with 15 bases left in between. This CDR3 contains 14 residues. The CDR3 loop is CASSFTAGRGEAFF. The CDR3 DNA follows: TGTGCCAGCAGCTTCACAGCAGGGAGGGGTGAAGCTTTCTTT. The variable domain in full, completed from reference TRBV7-2 and TRBJ1-1, reads GAGVSQSPSNKVTEKGKDVELRCDPISGHTALYWYRQSLGQGLEFLIYFQGNSAPDKSGLPSDRFSAERTGGSVSTLTIQRTQQEDSAVYLCASSFTAGRGEAFFGQGTRLTVV.

The CDR3 spells CASSLVRGGSYNEQFF. As DNA, the CDR3 is TGTGCCAGCAGTTTAGTCCGCGGGGGCAGTTACAATGAGCAGTTCTTC. The gene calls are TRBV28 and TRBJ2-1; TRBD2 is a possible D gene (7 bases). Trimming cost V 2 bases and J 4 bases, with 15 bases left between them. The germline V gene encodes CDR1 MDHEN and CDR2 SYDVKM. The CDR3 totals 16 residues.

The chain has TRBV27 and TRBJ1-2, with 9 nucleotides matching TRBD1. The CDR3 covers 13 residues. V was pared by 4 bases and J by 5 bases, with 2 bases of the junction left unmatched. Germline CDR1 reads MNHEY; CDR2 reads SMNVEV (reference sequence). CDR3 in amino acids: CASSYRGRYGYTF. The CDR3 nucleotides are TGTGCCAGCAGTTACAGGGGGCGATATGGCTACACCTTC.

For the CDR3, the DNA is TGTGCCAGCAGTATAGGGGGACAGGTATTCTCTGGGTACGAGCAGTACGTC. Its protein product is CASSIGGQVFSGYEQYV. J is TRBJ2-7 and V is TRBV28, with TRBD1 matching over 8 bases. The CDR3 totals 17 residues. Germline loops: CDR1 MDHEN, CDR2 SYDVKM. The trim removed 5 bases at V and 4 bases at J, leaving 16 bases unmatched.

The V gene is TRBV6-5, the J gene TRBJ2-3; D unclear. The CDR3 sequence is 14 residues long. Germline V gene sequence: CDR1 MNHEY, CDR2 SVGAGI. V lost 6 bases to trimming and J lost 6 bases, with 16 bases between them. This chain's CDR3 is CASSTQAIMDTQYF. The CDR3 DNA is TGTGCCAGCAGCACCCAAGCTATAATGGATACGCAGTATTTT.

The chain's CDR3 is CASSSRTSGITDTQYF. In DNA form, the CDR3 reads TGTGCCAGCAGCTCAAGGACTAGCGGAATCACAGATACGCAGTATTTT. The gene calls are TRBV7-2 and TRBJ2-3; 10 nucleotides align to TRBD2. CDR1 and CDR2 from the germline V gene are SGHTA and FQGNSA. This CDR3 comprises 16 residues. V gave up 4 bases and J gave up 2 bases; unmatched junction bases: 6.

CDR3 region: CASSPTGGAGGANVLTF. The DNA for the CDR3 is TGTGCCAGCAGCCCGACAGGGGGCGCGGGTGGGGCCAACGTCCTGACTTTC. V gene TRBV5-4 combines with J gene TRBJ2-6; 10 bases line up with TRBD1. The germline gives CDR1 SGHNT, CDR2 YYREEE (reference sequence). This CDR3 region has 17 residues. With V trimmed by 4 bases and J by 3 bases, 7 bases remained unmatched.

The V gene is TRBV20-1, the J gene TRBJ2-6, with D perhaps TRBD2 (5 bases). Germline V gene lookup returns CDR1 DFQATT and CDR2 SNEGSKA (reference sequence). The CDR3 extends over 11 amino acids. The CDR3 spells CIAGGGNVLTF. In nucleotides, the CDR3 is TGCATCGCTGGAGGAGGCAACGTCCTGACTTTC.

The V call is TRBV21-1, the J call TRBJ1-1. TRBV21-1 is reported as a pseudogene. The CDR3 has 16 residues. As DNA, the CDR3 is TGTGCCAGCAGCATAGGCCGGAACCGGGGGAACACTGAAGCTTTCTTT. Protein: CASSIGRNRGNTEAFF.

This clone was detected a few times. The V gene is TRBV7-9, the J gene TRBJ1-2; D gene uncertain. The germline CDR1 and CDR2 sequences are SEHNR and FQNEAQ (reference sequence). This CDR3 contains 12 residues. V lost 5 bases and J 2 bases, leaving 6 bases between the germline ends. The CDR3, as DNA: TGTGCCAGCAGCGCGGGCAACTATGGCTACACCTTC. Translation gives CASSAGNYGYTF.

This CDR3 reads CSASYISVGRGAFF. The CDR3 DNA reads as TGCAGTGCTAGTTATATATCGGTGGGGCGAGGAGCTTTCTTT. The genes are TRBV20-1 and TRBJ1-1, with D possibly matching TRBD1 (5 bases). In germline, CDR1 is DFQATT, CDR2 SNEGSKA (reference sequence). The CDR3 totals 14 residues. With 3 bases removed from V and 10 bases from J, the gap between germline ends came to 21 bases.

V gene TRBV5-6 combines with J gene TRBJ1-1; 7 positions agree with TRBD1. V was clipped by 2 bases and J by 3 bases; unmatched bases: 7. The CDR3 has 15 amino acids. The V gene's germline CDR1 is SGHDT and CDR2 YYEEEE. CDR3 nucleotides: TGTGCCAGCAGCTTTCCGGGACAGTGGGACACTGAAGCTTTCTTT. This encodes CASSFPGQWDTEAFF.

The V and J genes are TRBV28 and TRBJ2-2; 7 bases are shared with TRBD1. Trimming at V came to 5 bases and at J to 8 bases, leaving 11 bases not matched to a gene. This CDR3 comprises 15 residues. Germline V lookup: CDR1 MDHEN, CDR2 SYDVKM. The CDR3 bases are TGTGCCAGCAGTCTCAGACAGGGTAAAGTTGGGGAGCTGTTTTTT. This codes for CASSLRQGKVGELFF.

DNA of the CDR3: TGTGCCAGCAGATCTAGAGGTCTAGCGGACCCCAATGAGCAGTTCTTC. This translates into CASRSRGLADPNEQFF. V gene TRBV5-4 combines with J gene TRBJ2-1; TRBD2 matches at 7 bases. Unmatched junction bases numbered 14, after V lost 5 bases and J lost 6 bases. Germline CDR1 SGHNT, CDR2 YYREEE (reference sequence). The CDR3 runs 16 residues. Based on the CDR3 plus reference TRBV5-4 and TRBJ2-1, the full variable domain is ETGVTQSPTHLIKTRGQQVTLRCSSQSGHNTVSWYQQALGQGPQFIFQYYREEENGRGNFPPRFSGLQFPNYSSELNVNALELDDSALYLCASRSRGLADPNEQFFGPGTRLTVL.

V and J are TRBV11-3 and TRBJ2-5, with 8 bases fitting TRBD1. The trim removed 3 bases at V and 2 bases at J, leaving 8 bases unmatched. Germline V CDR1 and CDR2: SGHNT, YENEEA. The CDR3 is 16 residues long. The CDR3 here is CASSFSGGWGQETQYF. The DNA of the CDR3 is TGTGCCAGCAGCTTTTCAGGGGGCTGGGGTCAAGAGACCCAGTACTTC.

V and J are TRBV6-5 and TRBJ1-1, with 7 positions matching TRBD1. The germline CDR1 and CDR2 sequences are MNHEY and SVGAGI. The ends lost 5 bases at V and 2 bases at J; junction bases unmatched: 5. This CDR3 contains 14 residues. The CDR3 sequence: CASSRGQDNTEAFF. The CDR3 bases are TGTGCCAGCAGTAGAGGACAGGACAACACTGAAGCTTTCTTT.

This clone showed up many times. This rearrangement joins TRBV7-9 to TRBJ2-1; 7 bases fit TRBD2. With V trimmed by 4 bases and J by 1 base, 4 bases remained unmatched. The CDR3 sequence is 15 residues long. The germline gives CDR1 SEHNR, CDR2 FQNEAQ (reference sequence). The CDR3 here is CASSSRLASYNEQFF. The CDR3 bases are TGTGCCAGCAGCTCTCGACTAGCATCCTACAATGAGCAGTTCTTC.

This clone was detected only a few times. The chain couples TRBV5-1 to TRBJ2-3; unclear D gene. V gave up 4 bases and J gave up 2 bases, with 11 bases separating them. From germline, CDR1 is SGHRS and CDR2 YFSETQ. This CDR3 region has 14 residues. CDR3 protein: CASSRSSYTDTQYF. The CDR3 nucleotides are TGCGCCAGCAGCCGATCTAGTTACACAGATACGCAGTATTTT. Based on the CDR3 plus reference TRBV5-1 and TRBJ2-3, the full variable domain is KAGVTQTPRYLIKTRGQQVTLSCSPISGHRSVSWYQQTPGQGLQFLFEYFSETQRNKGNFPGRFSGRQFSNSRSEMNVSTLELGDSALYLCASSRSSYTDTQYFGPGTRLTVL.

This clone has just a few counts. The chain uses TRBV11-2 and TRBJ2-1; 10 bases map to TRBD2. V trimming: 5 bases; J trimming: 5 bases; junction bases outside the gene matches: 6. CDR3 size: 15 residues. CDR1 SGHAT and CDR2 FQNNGV come from the germline V gene. CDR3: CASSLSLAGDNEQFF. CDR3 coding DNA: TGTGCCAGCAGCCTTTCGCTAGCGGGAGACAATGAGCAGTTCTTC.

V and J are TRBV7-2 and TRBJ2-1, with TRBD2 identical over 9 bases. The CDR3 is 15 residues long. Per the germline V gene, CDR1 is SGHTA and CDR2 is FQGNSA. Trimming at V came to 5 bases and at J to 8 bases, leaving 10 bases not matched to a gene. CDR3 in DNA: TGTGCCAGCAGCCCGGCGGGAGGGTATAGGCATGAGCAGTTCTTC. It codes for CASSPAGGYRHEQFF.

The CDR3, as DNA: TGTGCCAGCAGCCAAGATTCTAGTGCGAACGAGCAGTACTTC. Translated, it gives CASSQDSSANEQYF. The chain is built from TRBV3-1 (or the pseudogene TRBV3-2) and TRBJ2-7; D call uncertain. Trimming removed 0 bases from V and 5 bases from J, with 11 bases in between. Per germline, CDR1 LGHDT and CDR2 YNNKEL (reference sequence). This CDR3 is 14 amino acids long.